This record covers a single T cell receptor beta chain. The data derive from a study of shared clonotypes between healthy human individuals. Generated by immunoSEQ multiplex PCR, the TCRdb table keeps only in-frame clones and is missing some. The data show about 2.4 million clones, about 92% seen once. V gave up 5 bases and J gave up 6 bases, with 13 bases separating them. The V gene's germline CDR1 is SEHNR and CDR2 FQNEAQ (reference sequence). The CDR3 extends over 14 amino acids. The sequence derives from a young man in good health. The sample comprised naive CD4+ T cells sorted from blood. Subset specified: CD45RA+ positively selected. The chain links TRBV7-9 to TRBJ1-4; TRBD1 is a possible D gene (6 bases). CDR3 nucleotide sequence: TGTGCCAGCAGCCGGACAGCGGGGGATGAAAAACTGTTTTTT. Translation gives CASSRTAGDEKLFF.